One sample yielded the 10 T cell receptor beta chains listed below, sequenced in a study of OX40 agonist ivuxolimab in advanced cancers. Generated by immunoSEQ multiplex PCR, the TCRdb table keeps only in-frame clones and is missing some. This table has about 40,000 clones, roughly 84% appearing once. Source: CD4+ or CD8+ T cells sorted from blood, taken in a trial of the OX40 agonist ivuxolimab. These receptors originate from an adult with an advanced solid tumor such as melanoma, head and neck, liver or kidney cancer.

The rearrangement links TRBV29-1 to TRBJ1-2; no firm D call. The CDR3 is made up of 12 amino acids. The ends were cut back, 7 bases at V and 6 bases at J, with 15 bases in the middle. The germline V gene encodes CDR1 SQVTM and CDR2 ANQGSEA. CDR3 loop: CSAVGPSDGYTF. As DNA, the CDR3 is TGCAGCGCCGTGGGCCCTTCGGATGGCTACACCTTC. The full variable domain, with the rest looked up from reference TRBV29-1 and TRBJ1-2, is SAVISQKPSRDICQRGTSLTIQCQVDSQVTMMFWYRQQPGQSLTLIATANQGSEATYESGFVIDKFPISRPNLTFSTLTVSNMSPEDSSIYLCSAVGPSDGYTFGSGTRLTVV.

This clone is medium-sized. The chain employs TRBV20-1 and TRBJ1-1; D is uncertain. CDR1 and CDR2 from the germline V gene are DFQATT and SNEGSKA (reference sequence). The CDR3 has 11 residues. The V and J ends lost 5 bases and 8 bases respectively, with 12 bases between them. CDR3 loop: CSASHTGEAFF. The CDR3 coding sequence is TGCAGTGCTTCACACACGGGGGAAGCTTTCTTT.

The chain uses TRBV11-3 and TRBJ2-1, with 9 bases that match TRBD2. Germline CDR1 is SGHNT and CDR2 is YENEEA. This CDR3 contains 14 residues. V dropped 4 bases and J dropped 6; count of bases not matched to a gene: 4. The CDR3 is CASSSSGTVNEQFF. The CDR3 DNA reads as TGTGCCAGCAGCTCTAGCGGGACGGTCAATGAGCAGTTCTTC.

The chain links TRBV15 to TRBJ2-7; D assignment may be TRBD1 or TRBD2 (6 bases each). V was clipped by 5 bases and J by 0 bases, with 17 bases between them. The CDR3 totals 16 residues. Germline-derived CDR1 and CDR2 are LNHNV and YYDKDF (reference sequence). The CDR3 bases are TGTGCCACCAGCGGAGGGGACATTTCCCCCTCCTACGAGCAGTACTTC. It codes for CATSGGDISPSYEQYF.

This sequence joins TRBV4-3 and TRBJ1-4, with TRBD1 matching 9 bases. CDR1 is LGHNA and CDR2 is YSLEER in the germline V gene. The CDR3 sequence is 19 residues long. The J segment lost 0 bases and the V segment lost 1 base, leaving 9 bases of the junction unmatched. In DNA, the CDR3 is TGCGCCAGCAGCCAAGCCTTCGGGACAGGGCCCGCAACTAATGAAAAACTGTTTTTT. Translation gives CASSQAFGTGPATNEKLFF.

The J gene is TRBJ2-1, the V gene TRBV5-1; D uncertain. The germline V gene has CDR1 SGHRS and CDR2 YFSETQ. V was clipped by 4 bases and J by 0 bases, with 11 bases between them. The length of the CDR3 is 15 residues. The CDR3 DNA is TGCGCCAGCAGCCCGGCTATTCTCTCCTACAATGAGCAGTTCTTC. As protein: CASSPAILSYNEQFF.

The chain is built from TRBV14 and TRBJ2-7; D gene unclear. The CDR3 is made up of 12 amino acids. CDR1 and CDR2 (germline): SGHDN, FVKESK. The V end lost 4 bases, the J end lost 4 bases, and 8 bases lay between the germline ends. The CDR3 loop is CASSLAPYEQYF. DNA of the CDR3: TGTGCCAGCAGCCTAGCCCCTTACGAGCAGTACTTC.

This chain uses TRBV9 with TRBJ2-4; D tentatively fits TRBD1 or TRBD2 (6 bases each). With 3 bases removed from V and 5 bases from J, the gap between germline ends came to 15 bases. The CDR3 is 15 residues long. The germline CDR1 and CDR2 sequences are SGDLS and YYNGEE. CDR3 bases: TGTGCCAGCAGCGGCGAGGGGGGACTGGAAAACATTCAGTACTTC. Its protein is CASSGEGGLENIQYF.

V gene TRBV28 combines with J gene TRBJ1-2; perhaps TRBD1 as D (6 bases). Trimming left V 5 bases short and J 0 bases short, with 13 bases between. This CDR3 has 15 residues. CDR1 is MDHEN and CDR2 is SYDVKM in the germline V gene. CDR3 DNA: TGTGCCAGCAGTCTACCGGACAGTTCTAACTATGGCTACACCTTC. This translates into CASSLPDSSNYGYTF.

V and J are TRBV21-1 and TRBJ1-1; no check of the table's D call, TRBD1, against the DNA was made. TRBV21-1 is an annotated pseudogene. This CDR3 is built from 15 residues. DNA for the CDR3: TGTGCCAGCAGCAGTACTGCGACACCGAACACTGAAGCTTTCTTT. It encodes CASSSTATPNTEAFF.